The clone carrying this T cell receptor beta chain has at least ten counts. Its specificity is not known. TCR alpha and beta CDR3 regions were amplified from RNA using iRepertoire nested multiplex PCR. Input was about 85-400 ng of tissue mRNA or PBMC total RNA. One entry per CDR3 protein, called by TCRdb with MiXCR from the multiplex PCR reads. The sample includes around 100,000 distinct CDR3 sequences, 29% of them seen just once. These data belong to a study of glioma-infiltrating T cells. The V and J ends lost 0 bases and 5 bases, in that order; junction bases with no gene match: 11. Germline V gives CDR1 DFQATT, CDR2 SNEGSKA (reference sequence). This CDR3 comprises 16 residues. Study results and caveats: Tissue-blood divergence was below expectation in non-neoplastic patients, above in gliomas. Only very few CDR3 sequences appeared in both tissue and blood.

The material sequenced was glioma tissue, nonneoplastic brain tissue, or PBMCs (not recorded which). V is TRBV20-1 and J is TRBJ2-7; TRBD1 matches 9 bases. The TCR was taken from a human donor with low-grade glioma or glioblastoma, undergoing nonglioma brain surgery, or in good health (not recorded which). The CDR3 sequence: CSARDTLGQGTHEQYF. The CDR3 region has the DNA TGCAGTGCTAGAGATACACTGGGACAGGGTACCCACGAGCAGTACTTC.